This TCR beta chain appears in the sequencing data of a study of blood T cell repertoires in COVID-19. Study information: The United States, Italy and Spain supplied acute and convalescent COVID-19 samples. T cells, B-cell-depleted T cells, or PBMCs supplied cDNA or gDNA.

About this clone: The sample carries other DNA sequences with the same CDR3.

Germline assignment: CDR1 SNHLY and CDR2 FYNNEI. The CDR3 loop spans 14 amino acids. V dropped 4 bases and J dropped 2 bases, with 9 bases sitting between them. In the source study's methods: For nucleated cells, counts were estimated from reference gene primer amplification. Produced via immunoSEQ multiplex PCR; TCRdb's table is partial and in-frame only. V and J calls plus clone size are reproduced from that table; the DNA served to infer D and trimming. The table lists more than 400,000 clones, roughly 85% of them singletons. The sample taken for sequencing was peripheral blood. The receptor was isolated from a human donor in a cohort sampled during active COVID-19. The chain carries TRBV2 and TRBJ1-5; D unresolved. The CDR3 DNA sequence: TGTGCCAGCAGTGGTACCGGGGGCAATCAGCCCCAGCATTTT. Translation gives CASSGTGGNQPQHF.